The 20 T cell receptor beta chains given below trace back to one sample, sequenced in a study of blood T cell repertoires in COVID-19. The data were produced by immunoSEQ multiplex PCR, yet TCRdb's version contains in-frame clones alone and is incomplete. The sample has a few hundred thousand clones; about 89% are singletons. Sequenced sample: PBMCs or T cells enriched from blood (not recorded which). Source of these receptors: a woman aged 40 to 55 who had been exposed to COVID-19.

The CDR3 is CASSFRRDSRSETQYF. The CDR3 region has the DNA TGTGCCAGCAGCTTCCGCCGGGACAGCCGTAGTGAGACCCAGTACTTC. V usage is TRBV5-4 and J usage is TRBJ2-5, with TRBD1 matching 7 bases. From germline, CDR1 is SGHNT and CDR2 YYREEE (reference sequence). This CDR3 is 16 amino acids long. Trimming cost V 2 bases and J 5 bases; bases outside gene matches: 12.

The chain employs TRBV19 and TRBJ1-1; no clear D gene. The V and J ends lost 3 bases and 4 bases respectively, with 12 bases between them. The CDR3 sequence is 14 residues long. The germline gives CDR1 LNHDA, CDR2 SQIVND (reference sequence). The CDR3 here is CASSIPTGSTEAFF. In nucleotides, the CDR3 is TGTGCCAGTAGTATCCCGACCGGGTCCACTGAAGCTTTCTTT.

The rearrangement joins TRBV28 to TRBJ2-7; TRBD1 matches at 9 bases. The CDR3 loop spans 15 amino acids. Germline V gives CDR1 MDHEN, CDR2 SYDVKM. V lost 8 bases and J lost 6; bases outside the gene matches: 14. CDR3 sequence (DNA): TGTGCCAGCGGCAATCTCGGGACAGGGTATGGCGAGCAGTACTTC. Its translation is CASGNLGTGYGEQYF.

The rearrangement uses TRBV4-3 and TRBJ1-2, with D possibly TRBD1 on 5 matching bases. Germline V gives CDR1 LGHNA, CDR2 YSLEER. This CDR3 comprises 18 residues. Trimming left V 4 bases short and J 4 bases short, with 25 bases between. DNA for the CDR3: TGCGCCAGCAGCCTTAGGTTTGGGAACAGAGACAGCATCTATGGCTACACCTTC. This codes for CASSLRFGNRDSIYGYTF.

This clone was counted between two and nine times. The same CDR3 is also encoded by other DNA sequences in this sample. J is TRBJ2-7 and V is TRBV30; TRBD1 aligns across 7 bases. The CDR3 has 13 amino acids. With 2 bases clipped from V and 1 base from J, the junction kept 2 bases outside the gene matches. CDR1 and CDR2 from the germline V gene are GTSNPN and SVGIG (reference sequence). In nucleotides, the CDR3 is TGTGCCTGGAGTCGGGACAGTTCCTACGAGCAGTACTTC. Its protein product is CAWSRDSSYEQYF. Full variable domain (rest looked up from reference TRBV30 and TRBJ2-7): SQTIHQWPATLVQPVGSPLSLECTVEGTSNPNLYWYRQAAGRGLQLLFYSVGIGQISSEVPQNLSASRPQDRQFILSSKKLLLSDSGFYLCAWSRDSSYEQYFGPGTRLTVT.

V gene TRBV9 combines with J gene TRBJ1-2, with 10 bases that match TRBD1. Germline V gene lookup returns CDR1 SGDLS and CDR2 YYNGEE. This CDR3 spans 14 amino acids. V shed 4 bases, J shed 4 bases, and the junction held 4 bases outside the gene matches. CDR3 amino acids: CASSSWTGGYGYTF. CDR3 sequence (DNA): TGTGCCAGCAGCTCCTGGACAGGGGGCTATGGCTACACCTTC.

The chain carries TRBV11-3 and TRBJ2-3; the match to TRBD2 covers 10 bases. CDR1 is SGHNT, CDR2 YENEEA, per germline. J was trimmed by 5 bases and V by 8 bases; bases with no gene match: 7. The CDR3 has 14 residues. CDR3: CASSRAGGVDTQYF. CDR3 DNA sequence: TGTGCCAGCTCCCGAGCGGGGGGGGTAGATACGCAGTATTTT.

This chain uses TRBV4-1 with TRBJ1-4; 7 nucleotides line up with TRBD1. This CDR3 spans 13 amino acids. Germline loops: CDR1 MGHRA, CDR2 YSYEKL. J gave up 7 bases and V 3 bases, and 2 bases lay outside the gene matches. The CDR3 sequence is CASSQGQIEKLFF. CDR3 in DNA: TGCGCCAGCAGCCAGGGACAGATTGAAAAACTGTTTTTT.

The V and J genes are TRBV5-4 and TRBJ2-1; 9 bases line up with TRBD1. CDR1 and CDR2 (germline): SGHNT, YYREEE (reference sequence). This CDR3 has 15 amino acids. Trimming at V came to 1 base and at J to 9 bases, leaving 8 bases not matched to a gene. The CDR3 DNA is TGTGCCAGCAGCTTGCGCGACAGGGGGTTCGGTGAGCAGTTCTTC. It encodes CASSLRDRGFGEQFF.

The V and J genes are TRBV7-9 and TRBJ2-1; a weak D match, TRBD2 (5 bases). The CDR3 sequence is 12 residues long. In germline, CDR1 is SEHNR, CDR2 FQNEAQ (reference sequence). Trimming took 5 bases from V and 7 from J, leaving 9 bases between them. The CDR3 DNA reads as TGTGCCAGCAGCCGAGGGTCGAATGAGCAGTTCTTC. This codes for CASSRGSNEQFF.

This chain uses TRBV11-3 with TRBJ2-5; D is possibly TRBD2 (5 bases). CDR3 length: 16 amino acids. Deletions cut 5 bases from V and 2 bases from J, with 18 bases between. Germline lookup yields CDR1 SGHNT and CDR2 YENEEA. In nucleotides, the CDR3 is TGTGCCAGCAGCCCAGGTAGACGGGGAGCGCAAGAGACCCAGTACTTC. Its translation is CASSPGRRGAQETQYF.

The chain has TRBV7-9 and TRBJ1-2, with D unclear. This CDR3 is 14 amino acids long. The V gene lost 3 bases and the J gene lost 2 bases, with 10 bases spanning the gap. CDR1 SEHNR and CDR2 FQNEAQ come from the germline V gene (reference sequence). The CDR3 is CASSLSGGNYGYTF. As DNA, the CDR3 is TGTGCCAGCAGCTTGTCGGGAGGCAACTATGGCTACACCTTC. The full variable domain, in which reference TRBV7-9 and TRBJ1-2 provide the parts outside the CDR3, is DTGVSQNPRHKITKRGQNVTFRCDPISEHNRLYWYRQTLGQGPEFLTYFQNEAQLEKSRLLSDRFSAERPKGSFSTLEIQRTEQGDSAMYLCASSLSGGNYGYTFGSGTRLTVV.

This clone was observed once. The chain recombines TRBV27 with TRBJ1-1; D uncertain. This CDR3 contains 14 residues. The germline V gene has CDR1 MNHEY and CDR2 SMNVEV (reference sequence). V was trimmed by 2 bases and J by 2 bases, leaving 9 bases between them. CDR3 sequence reads: CASSLEPTNTEAFF. The CDR3 DNA reads TGTGCCAGCAGTTTAGAACCGACTAACACTGAAGCTTTCTTT.

The V and J genes are TRBV29-1 and TRBJ1-1; maybe TRBD1 (5 bases). This CDR3 is built from 14 residues. Trimming shortened V by 7 bases and J by 4 bases, and 19 bases separated the two germline ends. From germline, CDR1 is SQVTM and CDR2 ANQGSEA. The CDR3, as DNA: TGCAGCGGTTTAGCGCCGGGGGGTTTCACTGAAGCTTTCTTT. Its protein product is CSGLAPGGFTEAFF.

The chain joins TRBV19 to TRBJ1-2, with D uncertain. V lost 7 bases and J 4 bases, leaving 16 bases between the germline ends. The CDR3 is 14 residues long. CDR1 LNHDA and CDR2 SQIVND come from the germline V gene (reference sequence). This CDR3 reads CASKKGESAYGYTF. In DNA form, the CDR3 reads TGTGCCAGTAAAAAGGGAGAGTCGGCCTATGGCTACACCTTC.

The chain joins TRBV30 to TRBJ1-2; the D is unclear. Germline values: CDR1 GTSNPN, CDR2 SVGIG (reference sequence). With 0 bases removed from V and 8 bases from J, the gap between germline ends came to 16 bases. The CDR3 is made up of 14 amino acids. The DNA of the CDR3 is TGTGCCTGGAGTGTAAGGAGTAGTGGATTCGGCTACACCTTC. It specifies CAWSVRSSGFGYTF. Supplemented by reference TRBV30 and TRBJ1-2, the full variable domain reads SQTIHQWPATLVQPVGSPLSLECTVEGTSNPNLYWYRQAAGRGLQLLFYSVGIGQISSEVPQNLSASRPQDRQFILSSKKLLLSDSGFYLCAWSVRSSGFGYTFGSGTRLTVV.

This sequence joins TRBV11-1 and TRBJ2-3; 10 bases fit TRBD1. V lost 4 bases and J lost 0; bases outside the gene matches: 4. The CDR3 sequence is 16 residues long. Per the germline V gene, CDR1 is SGHAT and CDR2 is FQDESV (reference sequence). CDR3 protein: CASSSTGGQSTDTQYF. CDR3 sequence (DNA): TGTGCCAGCAGCTCGACAGGGGGCCAGAGCACAGATACGCAGTATTTT.

This clone was recorded only once. The chain combines TRBV6-5 with TRBJ1-2; 9 bases are a match to TRBD1. The V segment lost 10 bases and the J segment 6 bases; nucleotides outside the gene matches: 12. Germline V lookup: CDR1 MNHEY, CDR2 SVGAGI. The CDR3 sequence is 14 residues long. The CDR3 bases are TGTGCCACCCACAATTGGGACAGGGTGCATGGCTACACCTTC. It is translated as CATHNWDRVHGYTF.

The V and J genes are TRBV7-2 and TRBJ1-2; TRBD1 agrees at 10 bases. Germline CDR1 SGHTA, CDR2 FQGNSA. Unmatched junction bases numbered 11, after V lost 1 base and J lost 9 bases. The CDR3 runs to 16 residues. Here the CDR3 reads CASSLGGQGIHRSYTF. The DNA of the CDR3 is TGTGCCAGCAGCTTAGGGGGACAGGGGATTCATCGAAGCTACACCTTC. The variable domain in full, completed from reference TRBV7-2 and TRBJ1-2, reads GAGVSQSPSNKVTEKGKDVELRCDPISGHTALYWYRQSLGQGLEFLIYFQGNSAPDKSGLPSDRFSAERTGGSVSTLTIQRTQQEDSAVYLCASSLGGQGIHRSYTFGSGTRLTVV.

V is TRBV6-5 and J is TRBJ1-4, with 9 bases aligning to TRBD1. The CDR3 spans 15 residues. V dropped 6 bases and J dropped 2; count of bases not matched to a gene: 4. Germline V lookup: CDR1 MNHEY, CDR2 SVGAGI. CDR3 sequence (DNA): TGTGCCAGCAGCCCGACAGGGGGGACTAATGAAAAACTGTTTTTT. This translates into CASSPTGGTNEKLFF.